Listed below are T cell receptor delta chains from one sample, sequenced in a study of Vδ1+ human thymocytes. TCRdb re-called clones from the multiplex PCR reads via CATT. The sample contains roughly 56,000 delta-chain clones, around 15% of which appear only once. Sequences were obtained from Vdelta1+ gamma-delta thymocytes from the thymus. These receptors were obtained from a girl less than two years old who had congenital heart surgery. Each CDR3 is given with its conserved first and last residue. Fields, in order: D gene, CDR3 length, clone size, V gene, J gene, CDR3 DNA, CDR3 protein. D genes are given only for firm matches. Clone size, where shown, is once, few, many, or a class for clones that have expanded.

TRDD3	19	once	TRDV1	TRDJ1	TGTGCTCTTGGAAAAAAGGGTGGGTGCTGTGGGGATACCACCGATAAACTCATCTTT	CALGKKGGCCGDTTDKLIF
.	20	.	TRDV1	TRDJ1	TGTGCTCTTGGGGAACTCCCTCACCTTCGGGAGCGTGGGGGCACCGATAAACTCATCTTT	CALGELPHLRERGGTDKLIF
.	15	few	TRDV1	TRDJ1	TGTGCTCTTGGGTCCCCGTCCTCGGGGAACGATAAACTCATCTTT	CALGSPSSGNDKLIF
TRDD3	17	.	TRDV1	TRDJ1	TGTGCTCTTGGGGAACGCCGACTGGGGGCCCTCACCGATAAACTCATCTTT	CALGERRLGALTDKLIF
.	13	medium-sized	TRAV29/DV5	TRDJ1	TGTGCAGCAAGTGACTACTGCACCGATAAACTCATCTTT	CAASDYCTDKLIF
TRDD3	20	few	TRDV1	TRDJ1	TGTGCTCTTGGGGAACTTCCACGTGGGGGATACGTATCGTACCCCGATAAACTCATCTTT	CALGELPRGGYVSYPDKLIF
TRDD3	18	few	TRDV1	TRDJ1	TGTGCTCTTGGGGGCCCTGGACTGGGGATACGAGGCACCGATAAACTCATCTTT	CALGGPGLGIRGTDKLIF
TRDD3	19	few	TRDV1	TRDJ1	TGTGCTCTTGGGGAAATTTCCCATACTGGGGGATGGTACACCGATAAACTCATCTTT	CALGEISHTGGWYTDKLIF
TRDD3	18	few	TRDV1	TRDJ1	TGTGCTCTTGGGGAAAGCTTGGGGGATACCGCTGGCTGTGGTAAACTCATCTTT	CALGESLGDTAGCGKLIF
TRDD3	20	.	TRDV1	TRDJ1	TGTGCTCTTGGGGAACCCTTCCTCCGGTGGGGGGATACCTACACCGATAAACTCATCTTT	CALGEPFLRWGDTYTDKLIF
TRDD3	18	.	TRDV1	TRDJ1	TGTGCTCTTGGGGATATATTCATGGGGGACAAGGGAGCCGATAAACTCATCTTT	CALGDIFMGDKGADKLIF
TRDD3	22	.	TRDV1	TRDJ1	TGTGCTCTTGGGGACCGCTTCGGTACTGGGGGATACAGGCCCAGGGACACCGATAAACTCATCTTT	CALGDRFGTGGYRPRDTDKLIF
TRDD3	21	.	TRDV1	TRDJ1	TGTGCTCTTGGGGAACCCCCCTATTCTCCTACTGGGGGGTTGTACACCGATAAACTCATCTTT	CALGEPPYSPTGGLYTDKLIF
.	17	.	TRDV2	TRDJ1	TGTGCCTGTGACACCTTCCTCTTGGGGAACTACACCGATAAACTCACCTTT	CACDTFLLGNYTDKLTF
TRDD3	21	.	TRDV1	TRDJ1	TGTGCTCTTGGGGAACTTCCGGACCCAAACTGGGGGATACGCTGCACCGATAAACTCATCTTT	CALGELPDPNWGIRCTDKLIF
TRDD3	21	.	TRDV1	TRDJ1	TGTGCTCTTGGGGAACCGTATATCCCTCGGGTGCTGGGGGGTAACACCGATAAACTCATCTTT	CALGEPYIPRVLGGNTDKLIF
.	19	.	TRDV1	TRDJ1	TGTGCTCTTGGGGTACCATCCTCGAAGGAGGTTACGTACACCGATAAAATCATCTTT	CALGVPSSKEVTYTDKIIF
.	19	.	TRDV1	TRDJ1	TGTGCTCTTGGGGAACTAGTTCTCCAGGGGACCCAGTACACCGATAAACTCATCTTT	CALGELVLQGTQYTDKLIF
.	17	few	TRDV1	TRDJ1	TGTGCTCTTGGGGACACTACGTACCGGGGGGAAGAAGATAAACTCACCTTT	CALGDTTYRGEEDKLTF
TRDD3	25	few	TRDV1	TRDJ1	TGTGCTCTTGGGGAACTTCCCTCCTATATCCTTACTGTCGAGCTGGGGGTGCTTAAGAACGATAAACTCATCTTT	CALGELPSYILTVELGVLKNDKLIF
TRDD3	17	few	TRDV1	TRDJ1	TGTGCTCTTGGGGAAAACTTACGAAGGGGGGATACCGATAAACTCATCTTT	CALGENLRRGDTDKLIF
TRDD3	25	few	TRDV1	TRDJ1	TGTGCTCTTGGGGAACTTTCCTTCCTCCAACTGGGGGATACGTTCTTCAACGGGGACACCGATAAACTCATCTTT	CALGELSFLQLGDTFFNGDTDKLIF
TRDD3	18	.	TRDV1	TRDJ1	TGTGCACTTGGGGGGCTTGGGACTGGGGGATACGCGATCGATAAACTCATCTTT	CALGGLGTGGYAIDKLIF
.	11	.	TRAV29/DV5	TRDJ1	TGTGCCGCAAGCGCGCGGGATAAACTCATCTTT	CAASARDKLIF
TRDD3	15	few	TRDV1	TRDJ1	TGTGCTCTTGCCCTCCGGGGGGGATACGCCGATAAACTCATCTTT	CALALRGGYADKLIF
.	15	few	TRDV1	TRDJ1	TGTGCTCTTGGGGAATGGGGGGGTCTCACCGATAAACTCATCTTT	CALGEWGGLTDKLIF
TRDD3	21	.	TRDV1	TRDJ1	TGTGCTCTTGGGGGACGGGGTAGCCCCTCGACTGGGGGATCTGCAAGACCTAAACTCATCTTT	CALGGRGSPSTGGSARPKLIF
.	16	few	TRDV1	TRDJ1	TGTGCTCTTGGGGACCTTCATCCGTCCCACACCGATAAACTCATCTTT	CALGDLHPSHTDKLIF
TRDD3	22	medium-sized	TRDV2	TRDJ1	TGTGCCTGTGACACCGCCCCGGAATTACTGGGGGATAGATCCACGTACACCGATAAACTCATCTTT	CACDTAPELLGDRSTYTDKLIF
TRDD3	17	.	TRDV1	TRDJ1	TGTGCTCTTGGGTCCTCTGGGGATACGGGATACACCGATAAACTCATCTTT	CALGSSGDTGYTDKLIF
TRDD3	21	few	TRDV1	TRDJ1	TGTGCTCTTGGGGACATCGTTCCGGGGTGGGGGATACCCCGGCACACCGATAAACTCATCTTT	CALGDIVPGWGIPRHTDKLIF
TRDD3	22	.	TRDV1	TRDJ1	TGTGCTCTTGGGGAGTTCCTATATACCCGGCCGGGGATACCCCCCTACACCGATAAACTCATCTTT	CALGEFLYTRPGIPPYTDKLIF
TRDD3	27	.	TRDV1	TRDJ1	TGTGCTCTTGGGGATGCCGGGGTTCCCGCGCCCTACTGGGGGTCTCTACTGGGGGATAGAGCGGCCAATAAACTCATCTTT	CALGDAGVPAPYWGSLLGDRAANKLIF
TRDD3	20	few	TRDV1	TRDJ1	TGTGCTCTTGGGGAAGGACTACAGTCACACTGGGGGATACACACCGATAAACTCATCTTT	CALGEGLQSHWGIHTDKLIF
.	15	.	TRDV1	TRDJ1	TGTGCTCTTGGGGATCTCGAGACCCCTGGGGATAAACTCATCTTT	CALGDLETPGDKLIF
.	19	.	TRDV1	TRDJ1	TGTGCTCTTGGGGATACCATACCGGCCCTGGGGAGGGGAACCGATAAACTCATCTTT	CALGDTIPALGRGTDKLIF
TRDD3	19	.	TRDV1	TRDJ1	TGTGCTCTTGGGGAACTCCCTGGACTGGGGGACCCGTACACCGATAAACTCATCTTT	CALGELPGLGDPYTDKLIF
.	16	.	TRDV1	TRDJ1	TGTGCTCTTGGGGAACCGCAGGCCTGCCTGACCGATAAACTCATCTTT	CALGEPQACLTDKLIF
TRDD2	20	.	TRDV1	TRDJ1	TGTGCTCTTGGGGCGCCTTCCTACGGCCGTCTGGGGCAGAACACCGATAAACTCATCTTT	CALGAPSYGRLGQNTDKLIF
TRDD3	20	.	TRDV1	TRDJ1	TGTGCTCTTGGGGAACTGGAGAAACGAACTGGGGGACAGTACACCGATAAACTCATCTTT	CALGELEKRTGGQYTDKLIF
TRDD3	24	few	TRDV1	TRDJ2	TGTGCTCTTGGGGAAATTTCCTACCAGGAGCGGCTGGGGGATGACCAGCAGCGGACAGCACAACTCTTCTTT	CALGEISYQERLGDDQQRTAQLFF